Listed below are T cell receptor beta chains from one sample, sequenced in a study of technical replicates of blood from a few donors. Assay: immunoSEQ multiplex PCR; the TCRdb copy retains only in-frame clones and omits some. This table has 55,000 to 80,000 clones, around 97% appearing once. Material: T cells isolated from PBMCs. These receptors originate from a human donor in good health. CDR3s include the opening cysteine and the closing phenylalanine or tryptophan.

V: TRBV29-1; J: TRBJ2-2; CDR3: CSVGHLDTGELFF
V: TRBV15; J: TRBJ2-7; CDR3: CATSPDPDRGYEQYF
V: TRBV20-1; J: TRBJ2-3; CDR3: CSPPGEDTQYF
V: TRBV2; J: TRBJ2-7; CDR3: CASTDPRDTEYEQYF
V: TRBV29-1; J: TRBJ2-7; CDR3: CSVEDRVYEQYF
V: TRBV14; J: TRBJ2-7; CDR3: CASSQGWGLLANEQYF
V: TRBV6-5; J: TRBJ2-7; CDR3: CASSYTTGAQDEQYF
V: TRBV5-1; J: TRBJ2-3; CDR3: CASSLLSGADTQYF
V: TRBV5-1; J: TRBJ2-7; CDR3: CASSPGQGYAYEQYF
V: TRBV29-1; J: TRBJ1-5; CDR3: CSVLGQGANQPQHF
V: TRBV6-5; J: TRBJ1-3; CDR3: CASSYGADSGNTIYF
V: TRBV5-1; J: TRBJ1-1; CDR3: CASSLFSGTGVIRDTEAFF
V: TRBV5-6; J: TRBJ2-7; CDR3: CASSLGQSYEQYF
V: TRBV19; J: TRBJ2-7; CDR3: CASSNAGTGGYEQYF
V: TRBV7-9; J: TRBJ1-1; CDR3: CASSLVGRKNTEAFF
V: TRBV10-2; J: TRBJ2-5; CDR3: CASSDPGQVQETQYF
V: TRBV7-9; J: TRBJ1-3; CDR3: CASSLASVNSGNTIYF
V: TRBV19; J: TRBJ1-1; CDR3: CASSGQMNTEAFF
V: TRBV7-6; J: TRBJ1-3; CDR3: CASSLYITSGNTIYF
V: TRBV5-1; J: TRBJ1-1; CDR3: CASSPSIGQGVNTEAFF
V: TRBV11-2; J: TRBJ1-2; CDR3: CASSSLDENYGYTF
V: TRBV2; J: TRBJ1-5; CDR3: CASSEGDINLRGYSNQPQHF
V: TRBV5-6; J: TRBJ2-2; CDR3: CASSETGSTGELFF
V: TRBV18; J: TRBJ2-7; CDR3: CASSPPGLAFEQYF
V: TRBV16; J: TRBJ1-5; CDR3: CASSYTSQGINQPQHF
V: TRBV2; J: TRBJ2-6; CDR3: CASRRASGANVLTF
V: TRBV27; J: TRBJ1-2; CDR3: CASAKGGPNYGYTF
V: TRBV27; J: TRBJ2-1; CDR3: CASSPSTGIISNEQFF
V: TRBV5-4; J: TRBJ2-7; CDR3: CASSFGHRGPAYEQYF
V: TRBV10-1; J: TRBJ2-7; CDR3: CASSDPGGYEQYF
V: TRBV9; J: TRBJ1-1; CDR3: CASSQGQHLNTEAFF
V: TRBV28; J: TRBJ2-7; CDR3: CASSPWPTNPREQYF
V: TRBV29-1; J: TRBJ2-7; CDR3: CSVELTYEQYF
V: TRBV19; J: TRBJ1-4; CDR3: CASRMRTGTTNEKLFF
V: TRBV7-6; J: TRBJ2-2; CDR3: CASSSIRGNTGELFF
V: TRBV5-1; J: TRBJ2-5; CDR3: CASSKGQGAQETQYF
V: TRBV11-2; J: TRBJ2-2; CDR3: CASSFGSGTLTGELFF
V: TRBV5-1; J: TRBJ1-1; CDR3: CASSLAGTGSEAFF
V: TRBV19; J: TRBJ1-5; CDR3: CASSPRASSNQPQHF
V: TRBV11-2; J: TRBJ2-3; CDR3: CASSTSPPGGITDTQYF
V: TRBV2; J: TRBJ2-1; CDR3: CASRTSGGGDEQFF
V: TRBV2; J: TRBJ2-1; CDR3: CASSTGTSGSPSYNEQFF